This entry lists 32 T cell receptor beta chains sequenced from one sample in a study of cytomegalovirus exposure and HLA in healthy donors. The primer mix had 60 Vbeta and 13 Jbeta primers. Data came from immunoSEQ multiplex PCR; TCRdb stores just in-frame clones and leaves some out. Of some 190,000 clones listed, around 80% were seen once; the top ten hold under 1.5%. The sample was PBMCs. The receptor set was obtained from a girl between 5 and 17 years old in good health and CMV-seropositive.

The V and J genes are TRBV10-2 and TRBJ2-4; 8 bases fit TRBD1. This CDR3 spans 17 amino acids. The J segment lost 2 bases and the V segment lost 5 bases, leaving 11 bases of the junction unmatched. Germline-derived CDR1 and CDR2 are WSHSY and SAAADI. CDR3 amino acids: CASSLDQGALTKNIQYF. The CDR3 region has the DNA TGCGCCAGCAGTTTAGACCAGGGGGCCTTAACCAAAAACATTCAGTACTTC.

The J gene is TRBJ1-3, the V gene TRBV30; 7 nucleotides line up with TRBD1. Germline V lookup: CDR1 GTSNPN, CDR2 SVGIG (reference sequence). The ends lost 3 bases at V and 1 base at J; junction bases unmatched: 3. There are 14 residues in the CDR3. DNA of the CDR3: TGTGCCTGGAGGGAGACAGGGTCTGGAAACACCATATATTTT. It encodes CAWRETGSGNTIYF.

A few counts support this clone. The chain joins TRBV5-1 to TRBJ2-1; 8 nucleotides match TRBD1. After removal of 0 bases from V and 0 bases from J, the junction contained 8 bases not matched to a gene. Germline V CDR1 and CDR2: SGHRS, YFSETQ. This CDR3 spans 18 amino acids. CDR3 nucleotides: TGCGCCAGCAGCTTGGCCGCTAGGACAGGGAGCTCCTACAATGAGCAGTTCTTC. This translates into CASSLAARTGSSYNEQFF.

On this clone: It may be a read error: a sequence one base away is much more abundant. The rearrangement joins TRBV5-4 to TRBJ1-1; D is perhaps TRBD1 (5 bases). CDR3 size: 13 residues. V was clipped by 0 bases and J by 3 bases, with 6 bases between them. Germline V gene lookup returns CDR1 SGHNT and CDR2 YYREEE (reference sequence). CDR3 bases: TGTGCCAGCAGCTTGGGGGGGGACACTGAAGCTTTCTTT. It yields the protein CASSLGGDTEAFF.

The chain uses TRBV27 and TRBJ2-7; D gene ambiguous. Germline lookup yields CDR1 MNHEY and CDR2 SMNVEV (reference sequence). Trimming took 2 bases from V and 7 from J, leaving 15 bases between them. This CDR3 is built from 14 residues. The CDR3 protein is CASSLVPAGLEQYF. For the CDR3, the DNA is TGTGCCAGCAGTTTAGTGCCCGCTGGGCTAGAGCAGTACTTC.

J is TRBJ2-7 and V is TRBV13, with TRBD2 as a possible D gene (6 bases). Germline V lookup: CDR1 PRHDT, CDR2 FYEKMQ (reference sequence). Trimming removed 5 bases from V and 2 bases from J, with 16 bases in between. The CDR3 is 15 residues long. CDR3 nucleotides: TGTGCCAGCAGCCCCTCACCGGGGGAGGCCTACGAGCAGTACTTC. Its protein product is CASSPSPGEAYEQYF.

The V call is TRBV7-2, the J call TRBJ2-7, with TRBD2 matching over 10 bases. In germline, CDR1 is SGHTA, CDR2 FQGNSA. The CDR3 has 15 amino acids. With 2 bases clipped from V and 6 bases from J, the junction kept 7 bases outside the gene matches. In nucleotides, the CDR3 is TGTGCCAGCAGCTTATTAGCGGGAGGCCAGGGCGAGCAGTACTTC. It translates to CASSLLAGGQGEQYF.

This chain joins TRBV29-1 and TRBJ2-7, with 8 bases fitting TRBD1. The CDR3 extends over 11 amino acids. V was pared by 7 bases and J by 5 bases, with 4 bases of the junction left unmatched. Germline lookup yields CDR1 SQVTM and CDR2 ANQGSEA. The chain's CDR3 is CSAVTGDEQYF. DNA of the CDR3: TGCAGCGCCGTGACAGGGGACGAGCAGTACTTC.

The J gene is TRBJ2-5, the V gene TRBV7-2; D perhaps matches TRBD1 (5 bases). The germline V gene encodes CDR1 SGHTA and CDR2 FQGNSA. The CDR3 consists of 15 residues. V was pared by 0 bases and J by 4 bases, with 12 bases between. In DNA, the CDR3 is TGTGCCAGCAGCTTAGCTAGCCTAAGGGGAGAGACCCAGTACTTC. Residues: CASSLASLRGETQYF.

V and J are TRBV30 and TRBJ2-3; 14 bases align to TRBD2. This CDR3 has 16 residues. Germline loops: CDR1 GTSNPN, CDR2 SVGIG (reference sequence). Trimming cost V 3 bases and J 0 bases; bases outside gene matches: 2. In DNA, the CDR3 is TGTGCCTGGAGCTGGACTAGCGGGAGGAGCACAGATACGCAGTATTTT. Residues: CAWSWTSGRSTDTQYF.

This chain uses TRBV6-5 with TRBJ1-2; the match to TRBD1 covers 11 bases. The CDR3 length is 15 residues. V was pared by 2 bases and J by 8 bases, with 7 bases of the junction left unmatched. From germline, CDR1 is MNHEY and CDR2 SVGAGI. CDR3 bases: TGTGCCAGCAGTTACGCAGGACAGGGGGCGAGCGGCTACACCTTC. This translates into CASSYAGQGASGYTF.

The rearrangement joins TRBV28 to TRBJ1-5, with D possibly being TRBD1 (5 bases). The length of the CDR3 is 16 residues. Germline lookup yields CDR1 MDHEN and CDR2 SYDVKM. The V end lost 6 bases, the J end lost 0 bases, and 15 bases lay between the germline ends. The CDR3 spells CASRFGSGYSNQPQHF. CDR3 DNA: TGTGCCAGCAGATTTGGATCAGGGTATAGCAATCAGCCCCAGCATTTT.

The chain carries TRBV11-2 and TRBJ1-2; the D is unclear. V lost 2 bases and J lost 5, with 9 bases in between. The CDR3 contains 13 residues. Germline V CDR1 and CDR2: SGHAT, FQNNGV. The CDR3 DNA reads TGTGCCAGCAGCTTAAGCGCGGCTTATGGCTACACCTTC. Its protein product is CASSLSAAYGYTF.

This chain uses TRBV29-1 with TRBJ1-1; 8 bases align to TRBD1. The junction had 7 bases not matched to a gene; V was cut back by 6 bases and J by 4 bases. Germline-derived CDR1 and CDR2 are SQVTM and ANQGSEA. There are 13 residues in the CDR3. The CDR3 DNA is TGCAGCGTCGGGACAGGTCGAGGCACTGAAGCTTTCTTT. As protein: CSVGTGRGTEAFF.

The table lists this clone with a count of one. V gene TRBV5-1 combines with J gene TRBJ1-6; D not resolved. CDR3 length equals 13 residues. The V gene's germline CDR1 is SGHRS and CDR2 YFSETQ. The germline V and J ends were trimmed by 2 bases and 15 bases, with 15 bases remaining between them. CDR3 DNA sequence: TGCGCCAGCAGCTTAGGGCGGGCCACACGCCTCCACTTT. As protein: CASSLGRATRLHF.

This clone appeared once. The V and J genes are TRBV18 and TRBJ2-7; 8 bases agree with TRBD1. The V gene end was trimmed by 6 bases and the J gene end by 0 bases; junction bases not matched to a gene: 7. This CDR3 region has 15 residues. Germline values: CDR1 KGHSH, CDR2 LQKENI. CDR3 region: CASSVTGGSSYEQYF. In DNA, the CDR3 is TGTGCCAGCTCCGTAACAGGGGGGAGCTCCTACGAGCAGTACTTC.

The chain recombines TRBV5-1 with TRBJ1-2; the D is unclear. The CDR3 spans 12 residues. V lost 5 bases and J 2 bases, leaving 7 bases between the germline ends. Germline CDR1 and CDR2: SGHRS and YFSETQ. The CDR3, as DNA: TGCGCCAGCAGTCAATCCAACTATGGCTACACCTTC. Translating it yields CASSQSNYGYTF.

This sequence joins TRBV5-4 and TRBJ1-2, with a possible D match to TRBD1 (6 bases). The V end lost 4 bases, the J end lost 7 bases, and 20 bases lay between the germline ends. The CDR3 covers 15 residues. Germline lookup yields CDR1 SGHNT and CDR2 YYREEE (reference sequence). The CDR3 DNA is TGTGCCAGCAGCGGCCTCACAGGGATCGGGGTTGGCTACACCTTC. This codes for CASSGLTGIGVGYTF.

The chain has TRBV6-4 and TRBJ2-2, with TRBD1 identical over 7 bases. The CDR3 runs to 15 residues. Germline V gene sequence: CDR1 MRHNA, CDR2 SNTAGT. Germline trimming cut 3 bases from V and 4 bases from J; bases unmatched to any gene: 5. Written as DNA, the CDR3 is TGTGCCAGCAGTGAACGGTACAGGGGCACCGGGGAGCTGTTTTTT. It encodes CASSERYRGTGELFF.

This clone was seen a handful of times. The CDR3 DNA reads as TGTGCCAGCAGCGTCGAACCTGGGGCCAACACTGAAGCTTTCTTT. Protein product: CASSVEPGANTEAFF. The V and J genes are TRBV7-2 and TRBJ1-1; D perhaps matches TRBD1 (5 bases). The CDR3 loop spans 15 amino acids. V lost 5 bases, J lost 2 bases, and 15 bases lay in between. Per germline, CDR1 SGHTA and CDR2 FQGNSA.

The V and J genes are TRBV25-1 and TRBJ2-5, with TRBD2 identical over 7 bases. The CDR3 loop spans 17 amino acids. The trim removed 3 bases at V and 5 bases at J, leaving 15 bases unmatched. Germline V gene data show CDR1 as MGHDK and CDR2 as SYGVNS. CDR3 amino acids: CASSDGTRGRAAETQYF. DNA of the CDR3: TGTGCCAGCAGTGACGGAACGAGAGGGAGGGCCGCGGAGACCCAGTACTTC.

The table lists this clone with a few counts. The rearrangement uses TRBV29-1 and TRBJ2-3, with D maybe TRBD1 (5 bases). Trimming cost V 3 bases and J 2 bases, with 9 bases left between them. The CDR3 is made up of 13 amino acids. Germline CDR1 is SQVTM and CDR2 is ANQGSEA. The CDR3 here is CSVDQGFTDTQYF. For the CDR3, the DNA is TGCAGCGTTGATCAGGGATTCACAGATACGCAGTATTTT.

The chain recombines TRBV6-1 with TRBJ2-5; possibly TRBD2 for D (6 bases). This CDR3 is built from 13 residues. Trimming left V 6 bases short and J 7 bases short, with 15 bases between. CDR1 is MNHNS, CDR2 SASEGT, per germline. This chain's CDR3 is CASRGLVPGTQYF. The CDR3 coding sequence is TGTGCCAGCAGGGGACTGGTGCCCGGGACCCAGTACTTC.

The V call is TRBV5-1, the J call TRBJ2-5; TRBD1 agrees at 10 bases. V lost 5 bases, J lost 2 bases, and 9 bases stayed unmatched. CDR3 size: 16 residues. From germline, CDR1 is SGHRS and CDR2 YFSETQ. The CDR3: CASRAGTGVRQETQYF. CDR3 nucleotides: TGCGCCAGCAGAGCCGGGACAGGGGTTCGGCAAGAGACCCAGTACTTC.

This clone occurred a few times. The J gene is TRBJ1-2, the V gene TRBV28; 11 bases line up with TRBD1. J gave up 8 bases and V 5 bases, and 7 bases lay outside the gene matches. CDR3 length: 14 amino acids. Germline V gene lookup returns CDR1 MDHEN and CDR2 SYDVKM. CDR3 sequence: CASSPGQGAEGYTF. CDR3 DNA: TGTGCCAGCAGTCCAGGACAGGGGGCGGAAGGCTACACCTTC.

The genes are TRBV19 and TRBJ1-4; maybe TRBD1 (5 bases). The CDR3 is made up of 15 amino acids. V lost 3 bases, J lost 6 bases, and 14 bases lay in between. Germline lookup yields CDR1 LNHDA and CDR2 SQIVND (reference sequence). This CDR3 is CASSIRWGEDEKLFF. Here the CDR3 DNA reads TGTGCCAGTAGTATCCGGTGGGGCGAGGATGAAAAACTGTTTTTT.

The chain carries TRBV10-3 and TRBJ2-5; D is possibly TRBD1 (5 bases). V lost 4 bases and J 4 bases, leaving 7 bases between the germline ends. The V gene's germline CDR1 is ENHRY and CDR2 SYGVKD. The length of the CDR3 is 12 residues. The CDR3 DNA follows: TGTGCCATCAGTGCCAGGGCAGAGACCCAGTACTTC. Translated: CAISARAETQYF.

Concerning this clone: The junction does not match germline at one end; this may be a read error. This rearrangement joins TRBV7-7 to TRBJ2-1; D not certain. This CDR3 contains 13 residues. Germline V lookup: CDR1 SSHAT, CDR2 FNYEAQ (reference sequence). CDR3 protein: CASSLTTDGEQFF. CDR3 bases: TGTGCTAGCAGCTTAACTACTGATGGGGAGCAGTTCTTC.

The chain is built from TRBV4-1 and TRBJ2-3; 9 bases align to TRBD2. Trimming removed 1 base from V and 2 bases from J; junction bases left unmatched: 7. Germline CDR1 and CDR2: MGHRA and YSYEKL. This CDR3 has 17 amino acids. The CDR3 protein is CASSQVQAGGATDTQYF. In nucleotides, the CDR3 is TGCGCCAGCAGCCAAGTGCAGGCGGGAGGGGCCACAGATACGCAGTATTTT.

V and J are TRBV27 and TRBJ1-5, with TRBD1 matching 8 bases. V trimming: 2 bases; J trimming: 6 bases; junction bases outside the gene matches: 12. Per the germline V gene, CDR1 is MNHEY and CDR2 is SMNVEV (reference sequence). The CDR3 spans 17 residues. In DNA form, the CDR3 reads TGTGCCAGCAGTTTAATAGTAGCAGGGGGCCTTGTTCAGCCCCAGCATTTT. Protein: CASSLIVAGGLVQPQHF.

In its sample, this clone was seen a few times. The genes are TRBV5-4 and TRBJ2-7; 7 bases map to TRBD1. The V and J ends lost 4 bases and 3 bases, in that order; junction bases with no gene match: 7. This CDR3 contains 14 residues. The germline gives CDR1 SGHNT, CDR2 YYREEE (reference sequence). In DNA, the CDR3 is TGTGCCAGCAGCCTGGGGGACAGTTACTACGAGCAGTACTTC. Its protein is CASSLGDSYYEQYF.

This sequence joins TRBV5-8 and TRBJ1-5, with 8 bases matching TRBD1. The V segment lost 0 bases and the J segment 5 bases; nucleotides outside the gene matches: 7. Germline V gene sequence: CDR1 SGHTS, CDR2 YDEGEE. The CDR3 loop spans 16 amino acids. CDR3 sequence: CASSLAFWTGHQPQHF. The CDR3 bases are TGTGCCAGCAGCTTGGCCTTTTGGACAGGGCATCAGCCCCAGCATTTT.